A selection of T cell receptor beta chains follows, all from one sample in a study of blood T cell repertoires in COVID-19. Assay: immunoSEQ multiplex PCR; the TCRdb copy retains only in-frame clones and omits some. The table has around 290,000 clones, around 90% seen once. Sequenced material: PBMCs or T cells enriched from blood (not recorded which). Receptor source: a woman in her twenties or thirties who had recovered from COVID-19. The CDR3 runs from the conserved cysteine through the conserved F or W. A D gene is named only where the DNA matches it firmly. Clone size is given for some rows only: seen once, a few or many times, or a class if the clone is expanded.

clone size,J gene,V gene,D gene,CDR3 protein,CDR3 DNA
.,TRBJ2-1,TRBV19,.,CASIRSGGNYNEQFF,TGTGCCAGTATAAGGTCGGGCGGGAATTACAATGAGCAGTTCTTC
.,TRBJ1-6,TRBV15,.,CATSRGGLDSPLHF,TGTGCCACCAGCAGAGGAGGCTTGGATTCACCCCTCCACTTT
.,TRBJ2-7,TRBV3-1/TRBV3-2,.,CASSQNEYEQYF,TGTGCCAGCAGCCAAAACGAGTACGAGCAGTACTTC
once,TRBJ2-7,TRBV19,.,CASSTQGGEQYF,TGTGCCAGTAGTACGCAGGGGGGTGAGCAGTACTTC
.,TRBJ2-3,TRBV7-3,.,CASSSGHADTQYF,TGTGCCAGCAGCTCCGGTCATGCAGATACGCAGTATTTT
.,TRBJ1-5,TRBV12-3/TRBV12-4,.,CASSFSGDQPQHF,TGTGCCAGCAGTTTTTCAGGGGATCAGCCCCAGCATTTT
.,TRBJ1-1,TRBV28,.,CASRTAATGAFF,TGTGCCAGCAGAACAGCCGCCACCGGAGCTTTCTTT
.,TRBJ1-4,TRBV28,TRBD1,CASSLDRAGEKLFF,TGTGCCAGCAGTTTGGACAGGGCAGGCGAAAAACTGTTTTTT
.,TRBJ1-1,TRBV28,.,CASTTPPTATEAFF,TGTGCCAGCACCACGCCCCCGACAGCCACTGAAGCTTTCTTT
.,TRBJ1-2,TRBV27,.,CASREQLSANYGYTF,TGTGCCAGCAGGGAACAGCTATCTGCTAACTATGGCTACACCTTC
.,TRBJ1-2,TRBV6-6,.,CASSPLGRGDYGYTF,TGTGCCAGCAGCCCCTTGGGGAGGGGAGACTATGGCTACACCTTC
.,TRBJ1-1,TRBV6-1,.,CASSELGITEAFF,TGTGCCAGCAGTGAACTCGGGATTACTGAAGCTTTCTTT
.,TRBJ2-1,TRBV9,TRBD2,CASSAGLAGPNSYNEQFF,TGTGCCAGCAGCGCGGGACTAGCGGGGCCCAATTCCTACAATGAGCAGTTCTTC
once,TRBJ1-1,TRBV19,.,CASTIRQGLGRTEAFF,TGTGCCAGTACCATACGGCAGGGTTTGGGGCGCACTGAAGCTTTCTTT
.,TRBJ1-6,TRBV4-1,.,CASSLILQGNNSPLHF,TGCGCCAGCAGCCTAATTCTCCAGGGAAATAATTCACCCCTCCACTTT
.,TRBJ2-4,TRBV4-2,.,CASSQVEGHRNIQYF,TGTGCCAGCAGCCAAGTTGAAGGACACCGAAACATTCAGTACTTC
.,TRBJ1-2,TRBV5-5,TRBD1,CASSLFGPGGEDGYTF,TGTGCCAGCAGCTTGTTCGGTCCAGGGGGCGAGGATGGCTACACCTTC
once,TRBJ1-4,TRBV27,.,CASSATSHRIWELFF,TGTGCCAGCAGTGCGACTTCCCACAGGATCTGGGAACTGTTTTTT
.,TRBJ1-2,TRBV19,.,CASSVQGSNYGYTF,TGTGCCAGTAGTGTTCAGGGATCGAACTATGGCTACACCTTC
.,TRBJ1-4,TRBV5-1,TRBD1,CASNQGQGAYNEKLFF,TGCGCCAGCAACCAAGGACAGGGGGCATATAATGAAAAACTGTTTTTT
once,TRBJ1-5,TRBV11-2,.,CASSRGLQGNQPQHF,TGTGCCAGCAGCAGGGGACTCCAGGGCAATCAGCCCCAGCATTTT
.,TRBJ2-7,TRBV28,TRBD2,CASSTVTSVYYEQYF,TGTGCCAGCAGTACTGTCACTAGCGTATACTACGAGCAGTACTTC
.,TRBJ2-6,TRBV2,.,CASTKGRGFGANVLTF,TGTGCCAGCACGAAAGGGAGAGGGTTCGGGGCCAACGTCCTGACTTTC
.,TRBJ1-1,TRBV6-6,TRBD1,CASSYPRQGMGTEAFF,TGTGCCAGCAGTTACCCTAGACAGGGGATGGGCACTGAAGCTTTCTTT
.,TRBJ2-5,TRBV27,TRBD1,CASSTGQGVLETQYF,TGTGCCAGCAGTACGGGACAGGGAGTACTAGAGACCCAGTACTTC
.,TRBJ2-3,TRBV28,TRBD1,CASDWTGGADTQYF,TGTGCCAGCGACTGGACAGGGGGCGCAGATACGCAGTATTTT
.,TRBJ2-1,TRBV3-1/TRBV3-2,.,CASTHSPPAHNEQFF,TGTGCCAGCACCCATAGCCCTCCAGCTCACAATGAGCAGTTCTTC
.,TRBJ1-5,TRBV3-1/TRBV3-2,.,CASSHRLSNQPQHF,TGTGCCAGCAGCCACCGACTGAGCAATCAGCCCCAGCATTTT
.,TRBJ2-5,TRBV19,TRBD2,CASRLTSANQETQYF,TGTGCCAGTAGGCTCACTAGCGCCAACCAAGAGACCCAGTACTTC
.,TRBJ1-1,TRBV10-3,.,CAMAGENTEAFF,TGTGCCATGGCAGGGGAAAACACTGAAGCTTTCTTT
.,TRBJ2-1,TRBV5-4,.,CASSFDSHRDNEQFF,TGTGCCAGCAGCTTCGATTCCCACAGGGACAATGAGCAGTTCTTC
.,TRBJ2-2,TRBV2,.,CASSMRGRENTGELFF,TGTGCCAGCAGTATGCGGGGCAGAGAGAACACCGGGGAGCTGTTTTTT
.,TRBJ2-5,TRBV4-1,TRBD2,CASSQDPPSGQETQYF,TGCGCCAGCAGCCAAGATCCTCCTAGCGGTCAAGAGACCCAGTACTTC
.,TRBJ2-1,TRBV1,.,CTSSQNTSGRAYEQFF,TGCACCAGCAGCCAAAATACTAGCGGGAGGGCCTATGAGCAGTTCTTC
.,TRBJ1-6,TRBV7-3,.,CASSRKGQGNSPLHF,TGTGCCAGCAGCCGAAAAGGGCAGGGGAATTCACCCCTCCACTTT
.,TRBJ2-3,TRBV5-6,.,CASSPGLSTSTDTQYF,TGTGCCAGCAGTCCGGGACTTTCAACTAGCACAGATACGCAGTATTTT
.,TRBJ1-1,TRBV28,.,CASSLVGPGTEAFF,TGTGCCAGCAGTTTAGTCGGGCCGGGGACTGAAGCTTTCTTT
.,TRBJ1-1,TRBV29-1,.,CSAQNTEAFF,TGCAGCGCTCAGAACACTGAAGCTTTCTTT
.,TRBJ1-1,TRBV9,.,CASSSAGGSTEAFF,TGTGCCAGCAGCTCGGCCGGGGGAAGCACTGAAGCTTTCTTT
.,TRBJ1-1,TRBV7-8,.,CASSLFTENTEAFF,TGTGCCAGCAGCTTATTTACAGAAAACACTGAAGCTTTCTTT
.,TRBJ2-2,TRBV4-2,TRBD2,CASSQGSSTSDTGELFF,TGTGCCAGCAGCCAAGGGTCTTCTACTAGCGACACCGGGGAGCTGTTTTTT
.,TRBJ2-1,TRBV11-2,TRBD2,CASSLDLSGRGYNEQFF,TGTGCCAGCAGCTTGGACCTTAGCGGGAGAGGCTACAATGAGCAGTTCTTC